This TCR beta chain was identified during a study of Tregs in tolerant kidney transplant recipients. TCRdb's copy holds only in-frame clones and misses some; the assay was immunoSEQ multiplex PCR. The profile shows around 74,000 clones, less than 98% of them singletons. The clonotype originates from a human donor who received a combined kidney and bone marrow transplant. Material: CD4+ T cells from blood, obtained before the transplant.

In nucleotides, the CDR3 is TGTGCCAGCAGTGAGTTAAACGAGCAGTACTTC. Translating it yields CASSELNEQYF. V is TRBV6-1 and J is TRBJ2-7; no clear D gene. Per the germline V gene, CDR1 is MNHNS and CDR2 is SASEGT. The V gene lost 3 bases and the J gene lost 5 bases, with 5 bases spanning the gap. The CDR3 is 11 residues long.